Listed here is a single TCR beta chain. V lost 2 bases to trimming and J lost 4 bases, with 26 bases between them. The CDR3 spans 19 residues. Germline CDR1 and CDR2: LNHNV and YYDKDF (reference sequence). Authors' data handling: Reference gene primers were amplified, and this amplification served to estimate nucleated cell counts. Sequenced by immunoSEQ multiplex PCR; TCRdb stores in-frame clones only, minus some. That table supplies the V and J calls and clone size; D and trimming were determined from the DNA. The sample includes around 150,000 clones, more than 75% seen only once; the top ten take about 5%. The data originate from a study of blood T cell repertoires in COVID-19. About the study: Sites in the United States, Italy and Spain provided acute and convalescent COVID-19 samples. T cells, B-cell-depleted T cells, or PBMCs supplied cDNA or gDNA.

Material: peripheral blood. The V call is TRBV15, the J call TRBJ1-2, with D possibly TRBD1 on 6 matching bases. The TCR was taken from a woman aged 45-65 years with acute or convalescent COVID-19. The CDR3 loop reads CATSRLYSEGGATVYGYTF. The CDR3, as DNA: TGTGCCACCAGCAGACTCTATTCCGAGGGGGGGGCAACCGTCTATGGCTACACCTTC.